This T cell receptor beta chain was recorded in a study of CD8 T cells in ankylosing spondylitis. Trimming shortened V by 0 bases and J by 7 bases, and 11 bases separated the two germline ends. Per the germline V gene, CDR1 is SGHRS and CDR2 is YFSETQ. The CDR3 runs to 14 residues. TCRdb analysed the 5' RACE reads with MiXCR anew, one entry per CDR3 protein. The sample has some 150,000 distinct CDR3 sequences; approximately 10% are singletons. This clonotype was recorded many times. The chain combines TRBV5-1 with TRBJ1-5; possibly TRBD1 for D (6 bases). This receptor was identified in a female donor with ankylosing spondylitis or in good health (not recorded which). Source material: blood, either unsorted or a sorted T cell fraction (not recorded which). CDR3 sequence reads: CASSLGGPSQPQHF. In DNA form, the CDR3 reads TGCGCCAGCAGCTTGGGGGGGCCCAGCCAGCCCCAGCATTTT.